The entry below gives a single TCR beta chain sequence along with its context. The antigen remains undetermined. The sample belongs to a study of CD8 T cells in ankylosing spondylitis. Germline CDR1 and CDR2: SEHNR and FQNEAQ (reference sequence). V was clipped by 7 bases and J by 0 bases; unmatched bases: 6. The CDR3 sequence is 14 residues long. Overall study findings and caveats: With a CD8+ phenotype, disease-linked clones were relatively rare in peripheral blood.

TCRdb itself ran the 5' RACE reads through MiXCR, one entry per CDR3 protein. Here the sample spans some 90,000 distinct CDR3 sequences, around 26% being singletons. The origin of this receptor is a male donor with ankylosing spondylitis or in good health (not recorded which). This sequence joins TRBV7-9 and TRBJ2-7, with 7 positions matching TRBD2. The sample taken for sequencing was blood, either unsorted or a sorted T cell fraction (not recorded which). The CDR3 nucleotides are TGTGCCAGCACCAAAGCGGGGCTCTCCTACGAGCAGTACTTC. This encodes CASTKAGLSYEQYF.